The 28 T cell receptor beta chains below come from one sample, sequenced in a study of multiple sclerosis patients with progressive multifocal leukoencephalopathy. The table came from immunoSEQ multiplex PCR; TCRdb's copy has only in-frame clones and leaves some out. The table includes more than 30,000 clones, over 80% detected once. Time point noted: time of PML onset. The sample consisted of PBMCs, taken from a patient treated with natalizumab. The origin of the receptors is a woman between 40 and 55 years old with progressive multifocal leukoencephalopathy.

The chain has TRBV7-2 and TRBJ2-7; 9 nucleotides line up with TRBD2. The ends lost 5 bases at V and 2 bases at J; junction bases unmatched: 7. Germline V lookup: CDR1 SGHTA, CDR2 FQGNSA. There are 15 residues in the CDR3. CDR3 residues: CASSPAVAGAYEQYF. The DNA of the CDR3 is TGTGCCAGCAGCCCCGCGGTAGCGGGAGCCTACGAGCAGTACTTC.

V is TRBV27 and J is TRBJ2-2, with 13 bases matching TRBD2. With V trimmed by 5 bases and J by 6 bases, 6 bases remained unmatched. Germline CDR1 reads MNHEY; CDR2 reads SMNVEV (reference sequence). The CDR3 length is 16 residues. CDR3 amino acids: CASSHILAGGPGELFF. The CDR3 DNA follows: TGTGCCAGCAGTCATATACTAGCGGGGGGGCCCGGGGAGCTGTTTTTT.

As DNA, the CDR3 is TGTGCCAGCAGCCCTACCGCGGGGCCTAATGAAAAACTGTTTTTT. Residues: CASSPTAGPNEKLFF. The rearrangement uses TRBV7-6 and TRBJ1-4; the D gene is possibly TRBD1 (5 bases). V was shortened by 5 bases and J by 3 bases, with 13 bases between the two germline ends. In germline, CDR1 is SGHVS, CDR2 FNYEAQ. The CDR3 spans 15 residues.

The rearrangement joins TRBV7-2 to TRBJ2-3; D is uncertain. The germline CDR1 and CDR2 sequences are SGHTA and FQGNSA. The CDR3 has 13 residues. V gave up 4 bases and J gave up 4 bases, with 9 bases separating them. Written as DNA, the CDR3 is TGTGCCAGCAGCTCTCAGTACGCAGATACGCAGTATTTT. Its protein is CASSSQYADTQYF.

The count of this clone is one. J is TRBJ2-7 and V is TRBV30, with 12 bases that match TRBD2. The J segment lost 4 bases and the V segment lost 3 bases, leaving 4 bases of the junction unmatched. This CDR3 region has 14 residues. Germline values: CDR1 GTSNPN, CDR2 SVGIG (reference sequence). The CDR3 loop is CAWRLAGGTYEQYF. CDR3 coding DNA: TGTGCCTGGAGACTAGCGGGGGGTACTTACGAGCAGTACTTC.

In DNA, the CDR3 is TGTGCCAGCAGTTTGGACGGCGGGGGGAACACTGAAGCTTTCTTT. Its translation is CASSLDGGGNTEAFF. The V call is TRBV28, the J call TRBJ1-1, with D perhaps TRBD1 (5 bases). CDR1 MDHEN and CDR2 SYDVKM come from the germline V gene. Trimming shortened V by 3 bases and J by 1 base, and 12 bases separated the two germline ends. The CDR3 consists of 15 residues.

This chain links TRBV30 with TRBJ1-1; possible D gene TRBD1, 5 bases. This CDR3 has 11 amino acids. Trimming removed 8 bases from V and 3 bases from J, with 10 bases in between. Germline V lookup: CDR1 GTSNPN, CDR2 SVGIG (reference sequence). CDR3 loop: CAGGEYTEAFF. CDR3 in DNA: TGTGCCGGGGGAGAGTACACTGAAGCTTTCTTT.

The chain recombines TRBV2 with TRBJ1-2; 7 nucleotides line up with TRBD1. Germline V gene data show CDR1 as SNHLY and CDR2 as FYNNEI. The V segment lost 4 bases and the J segment 13 bases; nucleotides outside the gene matches: 12. CDR3 length equals 13 residues. As DNA, the CDR3 is TGTGCCAGCAGTGCCGGGACAGAAACAAGGGGCACCTTC. Translating gives CASSAGTETRGTF.

J is TRBJ1-3 and V is TRBV6-1, with 7 bases identical to TRBD1. CDR3 size: 14 residues. Losses at the gene ends were 2 bases for V and 10 bases for J; bases not matched to a gene: 8. CDR1 MNHNS and CDR2 SASEGT come from the germline V gene. The CDR3, as DNA: TGTGCCAGCAGTGAAATAGGGGGCGCTGGAACCATATATTTT. This encodes CASSEIGGAGTIYF.

This chain joins TRBV7-6 and TRBJ2-7; the D gene is possibly TRBD2 (7 bases). The CDR3 is made up of 15 amino acids. Trimming pared 5 bases from V and 6 bases from J, leaving 20 bases between. Germline CDR1 reads SGHVS; CDR2 reads FNYEAQ. The CDR3 DNA reads as TGTGCCAGCAGCGTCTCCTCCAAGGGGGGGGTCGAGCAGTACTTC. Encoded protein: CASSVSSKGGVEQYF.

V usage is TRBV7-2 and J usage is TRBJ2-7, with 7 bases lining up with TRBD1. Trimming removed 5 bases from V and 3 bases from J; junction bases left unmatched: 19. The CDR3 is made up of 18 amino acids. In germline, CDR1 is SGHTA, CDR2 FQGNSA. The CDR3 sequence: CASSAQLLTGDPFYEQYF. The CDR3 nucleotides read TGTGCCAGCAGCGCCCAATTGCTCACAGGGGACCCGTTCTACGAGCAGTACTTC.

This sequence joins TRBV6-6 and TRBJ2-5; D ambiguous. Gene TRBJ2-7 matches the end of the DNA better, so the J call may be wrong. The germline V gene has CDR1 MNHNY and CDR2 SVGAGI (reference sequence). The CDR3 contains 11 residues. In nucleotides, the CDR3 is TGTGCCAGCAGTTATGTGCTCGAGCAGTACTTC. This translates into CASSYVLEQYF.

The rearrangement links TRBV30 to TRBJ1-1; no reliable D call. The CDR3 spans 13 residues. V lost 4 bases to trimming and J lost 1 base, with 10 bases between them. Looked up from germline, CDR1 is GTSNPN and CDR2 is SVGIG (reference sequence). The CDR3 sequence: CAWMLKPNTEAFF. CDR3 sequence (DNA): TGTGCCTGGATGCTGAAGCCGAACACTGAAGCTTTCTTT.

The V and J genes are TRBV11-3 and TRBJ2-3; TRBD2 agrees at 8 bases. The V and J ends lost 5 bases and 5 bases, in that order; junction bases with no gene match: 3. Germline loops: CDR1 SGHNT, CDR2 YENEEA. The CDR3 runs to 13 residues. The CDR3 spells CASSPRGGDTQYF. The DNA of the CDR3 is TGTGCCAGCAGCCCCCGGGGGGGAGATACGCAGTATTTT.

This chain links TRBV7-9 with TRBJ1-2, with D perhaps matching TRBD1 (5 bases). Germline-derived CDR1 and CDR2 are SEHNR and FQNEAQ (reference sequence). The CDR3 consists of 14 residues. Trimming took 4 bases from V and 8 from J, leaving 17 bases between them. The CDR3 region is CASSSEGLGDGYTF. Written as DNA, the CDR3 is TGTGCCAGCAGCTCAGAAGGTTTGGGGGACGGCTACACCTTC. Full variable domain (rest looked up from reference TRBV7-9 and TRBJ1-2): DTGVSQNPRHKITKRGQNVTFRCDPISEHNRLYWYRQTLGQGPEFLTYFQNEAQLEKSRLLSDRFSAERPKGSFSTLEIQRTEQGDSAMYLCASSSEGLGDGYTFGSGTRLTVV.

This chain connects TRBV18 to TRBJ1-3; TRBD1 is a possible D gene (5 bases). This CDR3 is 14 amino acids long. The V gene's germline CDR1 is KGHSH and CDR2 LQKENI. V was cut by 2 bases and J by 0 bases, with 5 bases left in between. The CDR3 is CASSPGASGNTIYF. CDR3 DNA sequence: TGTGCCAGCTCACCAGGGGCCTCTGGAAACACCATATATTTT.

The chain recombines TRBV7-9 with TRBJ2-3, with D hard to call. The CDR3 has 15 amino acids. V was cut by 4 bases and J by 1 base, with 12 bases left in between. CDR1 and CDR2 (germline): SEHNR, FQNEAQ (reference sequence). The CDR3 nucleotides read TGTGCCAGCAGCTCCAAGAGGAAAGGCACAGATACGCAGTATTTT. Protein sequence: CASSSKRKGTDTQYF.

The rearrangement links TRBV7-9 to TRBJ1-3, with D possibly being TRBD1 (5 bases). The V gene lost 1 base and the J gene lost 0 bases, with 10 bases spanning the gap. In germline, CDR1 is SEHNR, CDR2 FQNEAQ (reference sequence). The CDR3 sequence is 16 residues long. The CDR3 loop reads CASSLGRAVSGNTIYF. CDR3 nucleotides: TGTGCCAGCAGCTTAGGCAGGGCGGTCTCTGGAAACACCATATATTTT.

The V and J genes are TRBV7-2 and TRBJ1-6, with D unclear. Trimming took off 4 bases at V and 8 bases at J, with 15 bases between the two ends. CDR1 is SGHTA and CDR2 is FQGNSA in the germline V gene. The CDR3 is made up of 15 amino acids. CDR3 sequence reads: CASSYGSSMYSPLHF. CDR3 sequence (DNA): TGTGCCAGCAGCTATGGGTCGTCAATGTATTCACCCCTCCACTTT.

This chain connects TRBV9 to TRBJ2-7; D remains unclear. V was cut by 0 bases and J by 5 bases, with 6 bases left in between. Germline CDR1 is SGDLS and CDR2 is YYNGEE. CDR3 size: 12 residues. The CDR3: CASSVGADEQYF. In nucleotides, the CDR3 is TGTGCCAGCAGCGTAGGGGCCGACGAGCAGTACTTC.

This clone was found a few times. The chain carries TRBV2 and TRBJ1-5; a possible D gene is TRBD1 (6 bases). The length of the CDR3 is 14 residues. Trimming stripped 5 bases from V and 5 bases from J, with 13 bases between. CDR1 is SNHLY, CDR2 FYNNEI, per germline. The CDR3 loop reads CASSSGTNDQPQHF. The DNA of the CDR3 is TGTGCCAGCAGTTCCGGGACAAACGATCAGCCCCAGCATTTT.

This chain connects TRBV15 to TRBJ1-1; D call uncertain. The germline CDR1 and CDR2 sequences are LNHNV and YYDKDF (reference sequence). V was cut by 0 bases and J by 10 bases, with 9 bases left in between. The CDR3 extends over 12 amino acids. The CDR3 nucleotides read TGTGCCACCAGCAGAGAAGTAGGGCGAGCTTTCTTT. Its protein product is CATSREVGRAFF.

The chain employs TRBV4-3 and TRBJ1-3; TRBD1 aligns across 9 bases. CDR1 is LGHNA and CDR2 is YSLEER in the germline V gene. Trimming cost V 3 bases and J 4 bases; bases outside gene matches: 7. The CDR3 extends over 16 amino acids. CDR3 DNA: TGCGCCAGCAGCCACGCCGGGACAGGGAGGGGAAACACCATATATTTT. This translates into CASSHAGTGRGNTIYF.

The J gene is TRBJ1-6, the V gene TRBV7-9; 7 positions agree with TRBD1. The CDR3 has 14 residues. Germline values: CDR1 SEHNR, CDR2 FQNEAQ (reference sequence). J was trimmed by 7 bases and V by 5 bases; bases with no gene match: 5. CDR3 DNA: TGTGCCAGCAGCACCTGGGACAGCAATTCACCCCTCCACTTT. The encoded protein is CASSTWDSNSPLHF. The entire variable domain, with the rest obtained from reference TRBV7-9 and TRBJ1-6, is as follows: DTGVSQNPRHKITKRGQNVTFRCDPISEHNRLYWYRQTLGQGPEFLTYFQNEAQLEKSRLLSDRFSAERPKGSFSTLEIQRTEQGDSAMYLCASSTWDSNSPLHFGNGTRLTVT.

CDR3 in DNA: TGTGCCAGCTCACCGCTAGGGGAGTTTGGCGGCTACACCTTC. Its protein is CASSPLGEFGGYTF. The chain carries TRBV18 and TRBJ1-2, with a possible D match to TRBD1 (5 bases). The CDR3 extends over 14 amino acids. From germline, CDR1 is KGHSH and CDR2 LQKENI. Trimming shortened V by 3 bases and J by 8 bases, and 16 bases separated the two germline ends.

This chain links TRBV10-1 with TRBJ2-3; D may be TRBD1 or TRBD2 (5 bases each). V was cut by 1 base and J by 0 bases, with 5 bases left in between. Germline V CDR1 and CDR2: WNHNN, SYGVQD (reference sequence). This CDR3 is 14 amino acids long. This CDR3 reads CASSEWGSTDTQYF. DNA for the CDR3: TGCGCCAGCAGTGAGTGGGGGAGCACAGATACGCAGTATTTT.

The rearrangement joins TRBV9 to TRBJ2-7; D is possibly TRBD1 or TRBD2 (7 bases each). The V gene's germline CDR1 is SGDLS and CDR2 YYNGEE. V was trimmed by 3 bases and J by 3 bases, leaving 16 bases between them. This CDR3 has 15 amino acids. The CDR3 nucleotides are TGTGCCAGCAGCGCAGCAGCGGGACAGAACTACGAGCAGTACTTC. This codes for CASSAAAGQNYEQYF.

The chain couples TRBV4-1 to TRBJ1-5, with 8 positions matching TRBD1. Trimming at V came to 4 bases and at J to 1 base, leaving 3 bases not matched to a gene. Germline CDR1 reads MGHRA; CDR2 reads YSYEKL. This CDR3 has 15 residues. Written as DNA, the CDR3 is TGCGCCAGCAGCCGCGGACAGGGCAGCAATCAGCCCCAGCATTTT. It encodes CASSRGQGSNQPQHF.